The 22 T cell receptor beta chains given below trace back to one sample, sequenced in a study of T cell responses to AZD1222 COVID-19 vaccine. TCRdb's table, derived via immunoSEQ multiplex PCR, lists solely in-frame clones and lacks some. The sample holds fewer than 150,000 clones, about 92% seen once. The sequences come from peripheral blood, collected 28 days after the second AZD1222 dose. All receptors come from an adult who received the AZD1222 COVID-19 vaccine.

The chain employs TRBV19 and TRBJ2-1; D uncertain. CDR3 length equals 12 residues. V gave up 3 bases and J gave up 4 bases, with 4 bases separating them. CDR1 and CDR2 from the germline V gene are LNHDA and SQIVND (reference sequence). CDR3 residues: CASSIPYNEQFF. CDR3 nucleotides: TGTGCCAGTAGTATTCCGTACAATGAGCAGTTCTTC.

V and J are TRBV28 and TRBJ2-4; D may be TRBD2 (6 bases). Germline V gene data show CDR1 as MDHEN and CDR2 as SYDVKM. The CDR3 extends over 12 amino acids. V dropped 6 bases and J dropped 7 bases, with 10 bases sitting between them. The CDR3 spells CASSSDYNIQYF. As DNA, the CDR3 is TGTGCCAGCAGCTCGGACTACAACATTCAGTACTTC.

The genes are TRBV6-5 and TRBJ1-6; D gene unclear. The germline gives CDR1 MNHEY, CDR2 SVGAGI. The CDR3 has 15 residues. Trimming shortened V by 6 bases and J by 6 bases, and 15 bases separated the two germline ends. Here the CDR3 reads CASSSYTGGNSPLHF. CDR3 DNA sequence: TGTGCCAGCAGCAGTTACACCGGTGGTAATTCACCCCTCCACTTT.

The V and J genes are TRBV2 and TRBJ1-2; possibly TRBD1 for D (5 bases). Per the germline V gene, CDR1 is SNHLY and CDR2 is FYNNEI. The V end lost 6 bases, the J end lost 3 bases, and 14 bases lay between the germline ends. CDR3 length: 14 residues. The CDR3 nucleotides read TGTGCCAGCAGCCGGACACGGCCGGACTATGGCTACACCTTC. Protein: CASSRTRPDYGYTF.

The gene calls are TRBV12-3 or TRBV12-4 and TRBJ2-7; no clear D. This CDR3 has 13 residues. V was cut by 6 bases and J by 5 bases, with 14 bases left in between. CDR3: CASRLAIPDEQYF. CDR3 DNA: TGTGCCAGCAGGTTGGCAATACCGGACGAGCAGTACTTC.

This chain joins TRBV7-8 and TRBJ1-5, with 7 bases matching TRBD1. This CDR3 is 15 amino acids long. Germline CDR1 and CDR2: SGHVS and FQNEAQ. After removal of 5 bases from V and 3 bases from J, the junction contained 7 bases not matched to a gene. CDR3 residues: CASSLEGADNQPQHF. The CDR3, as DNA: TGTGCCAGCAGCCTCGAGGGGGCGGACAATCAGCCCCAGCATTTT.

The chain joins TRBV7-8 to TRBJ1-5; D may be TRBD1 (6 bases). The germline gives CDR1 SGHVS, CDR2 FQNEAQ. The V and J ends lost 3 bases and 2 bases respectively, with 11 bases between them. The CDR3 extends over 15 amino acids. This chain's CDR3 is CASSFPGAGNQPQHF. Written as DNA, the CDR3 is TGTGCCAGCAGCTTCCCAGGGGCCGGCAATCAGCCCCAGCATTTT.

This clone appeared a few times. The chain employs TRBV10-1 and TRBJ2-7; 11 bases line up with TRBD2. The CDR3 length is 15 residues. V gave up 2 bases and J gave up 3 bases; unmatched junction bases: 3. In germline, CDR1 is WNHNN, CDR2 SYGVQD (reference sequence). The CDR3 loop is CASSETSGGGYEQYF. Written as DNA, the CDR3 is TGCGCCAGCAGTGAGACTAGCGGGGGAGGCTACGAGCAGTACTTC.

V usage is TRBV6-5 and J usage is TRBJ1-1; 8 nucleotides align to TRBD1. The V gene end was trimmed by 7 bases and the J gene end by 4 bases; junction bases not matched to a gene: 8. The CDR3 has 14 amino acids. CDR1 and CDR2 (germline): MNHEY, SVGAGI. Here the CDR3 DNA reads TGTGCCAGCATCCGTTCAGGGGGCCTCACTGAAGCTTTCTTT. Protein product: CASIRSGGLTEAFF.

The chain is built from TRBV28 and TRBJ1-1; D remains unclear. The CDR3 has 17 amino acids. V gave up 4 bases and J gave up 0 bases, with 18 bases separating them. Per germline, CDR1 MDHEN and CDR2 SYDVKM. The CDR3 nucleotides read TGTGCCAGCAGTTCACCCCAAGGGCAGTTGTTGAACACTGAAGCTTTCTTT. This codes for CASSSPQGQLLNTEAFF.

V gene TRBV4-1 combines with J gene TRBJ1-2; 8 bases align to TRBD1. With 2 bases clipped from V and 3 bases from J, the junction kept 11 bases outside the gene matches. The CDR3 has 17 residues. Germline CDR1 reads MGHRA; CDR2 reads YSYEKL. The CDR3 nucleotides are TGCGCCAGCAGCCAACAGGGTAATATCAGGGGGCACTATGGCTACACCTTC. Its translation: CASSQQGNIRGHYGYTF.

As for this clone: A junction boundary mismatches the germline segment, possibly from a read error. This rearrangement joins TRBV7-7 to TRBJ1-5; D may be TRBD1 (5 bases). The CDR3 sequence is 15 residues long. CDR1 and CDR2 from the germline V gene are SSHAT and FNYEAQ (reference sequence). CDR3 residues: CASSFKGRGNQPQHF. CDR3 DNA: TGTGCTAGCAGCTTCAAGGGGCGTGGCAATCAGCCCCAGCATTTT. Full variable domain (outside the CDR3, taken from reference TRBV7-7 and TRBJ1-5): GAGVSQSPRYKVTKRGQDVTLRCDPISSHATLYWYQQALGQGPEFLTYFNYEAQPDKSGLPSDRFSAERPEGSISTLTIQRTEQRDSAMYRCASSFKGRGNQPQHFGDGTRLSIL.

The rearrangement uses TRBV5-1 and TRBJ1-2; 9 bases are a match to TRBD1. Germline V gene lookup returns CDR1 SGHRS and CDR2 YFSETQ. With 4 bases clipped from V and 3 bases from J, the junction kept 7 bases outside the gene matches. The CDR3 extends over 15 amino acids. The DNA for the CDR3 is TGCGCCAGCAGCCAAACGGGACAGGGAGACTATGGCTACACCTTC. Protein product: CASSQTGQGDYGYTF.

This clone appeared a few times. The CDR3 DNA is TGTGCCAGCAGTGACTCCCAGCGTTACTATGGCTACACCTTC. Translating gives CASSDSQRYYGYTF. The chain combines TRBV2 with TRBJ1-2; no reliable D call. This CDR3 is built from 14 residues. V was shortened by 3 bases and J by 3 bases, with 11 bases between the two germline ends. Germline CDR1 reads SNHLY; CDR2 reads FYNNEI. Looking up the rest from reference TRBV2 and TRBJ1-2 gives the full variable domain: EPEVTQTPSHQVTQMGQEVILRCVPISNHLYFYWYRQILGQKVEFLVSFYNNEISEKSEIFDDQFSVERPDGSNFTLKIRSTKLEDSAMYFCASSDSQRYYGYTFGSGTRLTVV.

The chain links TRBV4-2 to TRBJ2-2; no definite D call. The CDR3 spans 13 residues. The V gene lost 1 base and the J gene lost 7 bases, with 7 bases spanning the gap. CDR1 and CDR2 from the germline V gene are LGHNA and YNFKEQ. The CDR3 spells CASSQVGLGELFF. The CDR3, as DNA: TGTGCCAGCAGCCAAGTTGGGCTCGGGGAGCTGTTTTTT.

This chain links TRBV9 with TRBJ2-2; no clear D gene. With 3 bases removed from V and 5 bases from J, the gap between germline ends came to 11 bases. Germline V lookup: CDR1 SGDLS, CDR2 YYNGEE. The CDR3 runs 14 residues. CDR3 sequence: CASSAPPRTGELFF. CDR3 sequence (DNA): TGTGCCAGCAGCGCCCCCCCCAGGACCGGGGAGCTGTTTTTT.

This rearrangement joins TRBV5-1 to TRBJ1-1; D unresolved. Trimming removed 0 bases at V and 7 bases at J, with 19 bases between. Germline CDR1 is SGHRS and CDR2 is YFSETQ. The CDR3 spans 16 residues. This chain's CDR3 is CASSLAPGLRTNEAFF. CDR3 nucleotides: TGCGCCAGCAGCTTGGCTCCAGGTCTAAGGACCAATGAAGCTTTCTTT.

This clone has only one observation. The CDR3 nucleotides are TGTGCCAGCAGCCCTAGCGCGAACTACGAGCAGTACTTC. This gives the protein CASSPSANYEQYF. V usage is TRBV7-2 and J usage is TRBJ2-7; TRBD2 might be the D (6 bases). V lost 5 bases and J 3 bases, leaving 11 bases between the germline ends. The CDR3 contains 13 residues. Germline loops: CDR1 SGHTA, CDR2 FQGNSA.

The chain uses TRBV12-3 or TRBV12-4 and TRBJ1-4, with D uncertain. Trimming cost V 3 bases and J 4 bases, with 6 bases left between them. There are 13 residues in the CDR3. The CDR3 here is CASSFRDNEKLFF. CDR3 coding DNA: TGTGCCAGCAGTTTTAGGGATAATGAAAAACTGTTTTTT.

The chain links TRBV19 to TRBJ1-5, with 8 bases fitting TRBD1. The CDR3 spans 13 residues. V shed 7 bases, J shed 6 bases, and the junction held 5 bases outside the gene matches. CDR1 is LNHDA and CDR2 is SQIVND in the germline V gene (reference sequence). DNA of the CDR3: TGTGCCAGTAAGGACAGGGAATTTCAGCCCCAGCATTTT. It is translated as CASKDREFQPQHF.

The CDR3 is CASSDFSGNTEAFF. DNA for the CDR3: TGTGCCAGCAGCGACTTCTCGGGAAACACTGAAGCTTTCTTT. This chain connects TRBV28 to TRBJ1-1, with no clear D. The V gene lost 6 bases and the J gene lost 2 bases, with 13 bases spanning the gap. The CDR3 totals 14 residues. Germline assignment: CDR1 MDHEN and CDR2 SYDVKM.

V is TRBV4-2 and J is TRBJ1-5; a possible D gene is TRBD1 (5 bases). The CDR3 has 16 residues. Trimming shortened V by 0 bases and J by 1 base, and 10 bases separated the two germline ends. The germline gives CDR1 LGHNA, CDR2 YNFKEQ. CDR3 sequence: CASSQEPTGSNQPQHF. The CDR3 DNA reads as TGTGCCAGCAGCCAAGAACCCACAGGAAGCAATCAGCCCCAGCATTTT.